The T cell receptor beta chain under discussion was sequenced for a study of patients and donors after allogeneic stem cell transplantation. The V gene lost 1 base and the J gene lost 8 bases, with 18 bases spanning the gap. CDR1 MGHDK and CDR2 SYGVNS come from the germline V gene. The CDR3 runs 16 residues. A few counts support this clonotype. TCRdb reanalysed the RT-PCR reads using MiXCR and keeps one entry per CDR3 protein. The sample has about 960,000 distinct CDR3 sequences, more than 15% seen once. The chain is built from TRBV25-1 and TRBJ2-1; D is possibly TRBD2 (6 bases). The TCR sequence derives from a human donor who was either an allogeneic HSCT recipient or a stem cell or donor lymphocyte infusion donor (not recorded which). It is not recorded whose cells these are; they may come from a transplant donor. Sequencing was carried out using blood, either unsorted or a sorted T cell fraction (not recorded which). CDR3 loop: CASSELWEATNDEQFF. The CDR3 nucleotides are TGTGCCAGCAGTGAATTGTGGGAGGCTACAAACGATGAGCAGTTCTTC. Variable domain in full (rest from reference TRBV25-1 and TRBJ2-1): EADIYQTPRYLVIGTGKKITLECSQTMGHDKMYWYQQDPGMELHLIHYSYGVNSTEKGDLSSESTVSRIRTEHFPLTLESARPSHTSQYLCASSELWEATNDEQFFGPGTRLTVL.